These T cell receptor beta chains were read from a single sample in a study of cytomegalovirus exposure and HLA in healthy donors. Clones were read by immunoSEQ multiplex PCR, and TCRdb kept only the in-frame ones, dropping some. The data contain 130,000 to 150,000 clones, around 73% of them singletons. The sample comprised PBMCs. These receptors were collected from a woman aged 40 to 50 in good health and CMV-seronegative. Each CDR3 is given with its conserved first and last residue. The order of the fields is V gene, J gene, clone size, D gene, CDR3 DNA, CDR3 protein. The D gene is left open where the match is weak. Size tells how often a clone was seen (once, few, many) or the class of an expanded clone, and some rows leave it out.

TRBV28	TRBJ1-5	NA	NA	TGTGCCAGCAGTTCTACCCGGGTGGGTCAGCCCCAGCATTTT	CASSSTRVGQPQHF
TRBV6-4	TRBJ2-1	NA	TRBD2	TGTGCCAGCAGTGTAGCGGGGGGGCACAATGAGCAGTTCTTC	CASSVAGGHNEQFF
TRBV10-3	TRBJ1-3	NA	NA	TGTGCCATCCAGGGCTCTGGAAACACCATATATTTT	CAIQGSGNTIYF
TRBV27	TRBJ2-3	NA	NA	TGTGCCAGCAGTTTATCTTTCCTAGCCCTCGGAGAAGATACGCAGTATTTT	CASSLSFLALGEDTQYF
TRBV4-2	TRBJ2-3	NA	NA	TGTGCCAGCAGCCCAAACAGGGCTCTTACGGATACGCAGTATTTT	CASSPNRALTDTQYF
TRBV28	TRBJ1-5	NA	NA	TGTGCCACCTCCTCCGGACTCTATCAGCCCCAGCATTTT	CATSSGLYQPQHF
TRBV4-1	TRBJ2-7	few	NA	TGCGCCAGCAGCCAAGGACAGACAGGACGCTCCTACGAGCAGTACTTC	CASSQGQTGRSYEQYF
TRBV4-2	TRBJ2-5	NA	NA	TGTGCCAGCAGCCAACCAGGGGACCAAGAGACCCAGTACTTC	CASSQPGDQETQYF
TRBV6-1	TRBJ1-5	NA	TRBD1	TGTGCCAGCAGCCGCTCCAGGGGGGATCAGCCCCAGCATTTT	CASSRSRGDQPQHF
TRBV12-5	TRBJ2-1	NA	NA	TGTGCTAGTTCCCTGGGGAGGAATGAGCAGTTCTTC	CASSLGRNEQFF
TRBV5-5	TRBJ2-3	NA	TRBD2	TGTGCCAGCAGCCTGGCAGGGGCGGGGGGGCCTATTGGGAGTACGCAGTATTTT	CASSLAGAGGPIGSTQYF
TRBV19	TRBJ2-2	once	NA	TGTGCCAGTAGTATGGGGCAGGGTTTCACCGGGGAGCTGTTTTTT	CASSMGQGFTGELFF
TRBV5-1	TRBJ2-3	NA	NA	TGCGCCAGCAATGAGGGGGAAGATACGCAGTATTTT	CASNEGEDTQYF
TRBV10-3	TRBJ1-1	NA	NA	TGTGCCATCAGTGAGTCGGGGGGGGATAATACTGAAGCTTTCTTT	CAISESGGDNTEAFF